This T cell receptor beta chain comes out of a study of T cells in women clearing cervical HPV infection (dated 2018 in TCRdb). In terms of the full investigation: The cases were around 23 women with histologically confirmed HPV16-related CIN3 or worse, and 2 of those women had invasive cancers. The 20 to 30 controls were women who cleared a single incident HPV16 infection within 12 months without developing precancer or cancer. Blood from cases was drawn at the visit where the lesion was first identified, while blood from controls was drawn once the infection was no longer detected. For cases, a median interval of about 150 days, with an interquartile range of 90 to 200 days, was observed between lesion detection and blood sampling. Since only a few of the women had HLA typing available, the possibility that HLA type was acting as a confounder could not be ruled out. The exploratory proof-of-principle case-control study was nested within the Guanacaste HPV Natural History Study in Costa Rica and compared TCR repertoires across cervical HPV16 outcomes. Cases and controls were matched on year of sample collection and on age within five years. Median age was about 32 years in cases versus approximately 37 in controls, and baseline characteristics did not differ significantly. In the parent cohort, 9,500 to 13,000 women aged 18 or older were enrolled in Guanacaste, Costa Rica, during about 1993 to 1995 and then followed for under 9 years. Quality controls consisted of five blinded duplicates per group, for a total of 60 or so samples made up of some 50 participants and ten or so replicates.

CDR1 and CDR2, per the germline V gene (reference sequence), are DFQATT and SNEGSKA. The cysteine opens and the phenylalanine closes a CDR3 of 14 amino acids. The DNA covers only part of the CDR3, 33 bases in frame from base 1. Using the immunoSEQ assay, multiplex PCR amplified TCR beta CDR3 regions from an average of 1200 ng of genomic DNA per sample. Primer bias was corrected in the assay by using a complete synthetic TCR repertoire to establish an amplification baseline. Amplicons were sequenced on the Illumina platform. As for the authors' bioinformatics: Sequences were error-corrected by clustering with frequency ratios and a modified nearest-neighbor algorithm and were then analyzed in the immunoSEQ Analyzer with IMGT gene definitions. At each rarefaction depth, TCR richness and evenness were averaged across 20 rarefaction repeats, and any sample with fewer sequences than the depth was left out. Wilcoxon rank sum tests with FDR correction were used to compare V, D and J gene relative abundances between the groups. Blinded duplicates gave an intraclass correlation of under 97% for TCR richness and an average of roughly 76% across 66 gene segments. As stored in TCRdb, this immuneACCESS dataset retains in-frame rearrangements with V and J assigned. A fraction of the clones does not appear; measured against another copy, unresolved V genes explain less than half of the discrepancy, and the remainder lacks a known reason. That table furnishes V, J and clone size, whereas the DNA furnished D and trimming. In this sample's table one finds 35,000 to 45,000 clones. Of the sample, less than 6% falls within the top ten clones.

Study-wide findings and limitations: Random forest classifiers combining richness and V gene abundances distinguished cases from controls with an estimated AUC of approximately 0.83. CIN3+ cases had significantly higher TCR repertoire richness than controls across sequencing depths, but evenness did not differ between the groups. Whether associations preceded infection or resulted from infection could not be shown with the cross-sectional design, and effector/memory subsets and HPV-specific T cells were not isolated. Because the number of T cells per sample was unknown, the richness differences could reflect varying T-cell content rather than repertoire biology. TRBV6-7 relative abundance was lower in cases than in controls (roughly 0.11% versus 0.16%; Bonferroni P = 0.0008).

Every participant had a single incident cervical HPV16 infection, and women with prevalent HPV16 infections were excluded. Cervical HPV DNA was detected by MY09/MY11 PCR, and genotyping was performed by dot-blot hybridization. Fifteen mL of heparinized blood were centrifuged, and the buffy coat was aliquoted, frozen at -30°C, then stored at -80°C. QIAGEN kits were used to extract genomic DNA from the buffy coat specimens. With respect to this clone: Its recognized antigen is unknown. The read stops 3 residues short of the end of the CDR3; the missing end is completed from the germline J gene.

This receptor was obtained from a woman between 18 and 70 years old with a cervical HPV16 infection that either progressed to CIN3+ or cleared (not recorded which). The sample was blood buffy coat. This receptor chain uses TRBV20-1 and TRBJ2-3; a tentative D match to TRBD1 spans 7 bases. The DNA read from the CDR3 is TGCAGTGCTCCACAGGGGACTGAGAAAGAGACG. It translates as CSAPQGTEKET. The entire CDR3 is CSAPQGTEKETQYF.